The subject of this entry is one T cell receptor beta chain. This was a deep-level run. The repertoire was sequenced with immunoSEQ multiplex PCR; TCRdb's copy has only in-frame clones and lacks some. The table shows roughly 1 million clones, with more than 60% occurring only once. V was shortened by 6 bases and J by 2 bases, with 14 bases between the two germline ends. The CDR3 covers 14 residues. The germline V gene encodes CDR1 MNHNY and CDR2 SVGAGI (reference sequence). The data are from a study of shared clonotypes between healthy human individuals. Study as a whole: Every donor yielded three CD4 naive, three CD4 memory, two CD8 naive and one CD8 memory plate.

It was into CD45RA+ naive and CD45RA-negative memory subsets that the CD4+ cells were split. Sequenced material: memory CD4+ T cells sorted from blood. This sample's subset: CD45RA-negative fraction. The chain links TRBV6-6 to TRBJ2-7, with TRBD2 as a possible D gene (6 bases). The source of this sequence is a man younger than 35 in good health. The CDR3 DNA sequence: TGTGCCAGCAGCAGGTCGGAGGGAACCTACGAGCAGTACTTC. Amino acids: CASSRSEGTYEQYF.